These 21 T cell receptor beta chains were sequenced from one sample in a study of blood T cell repertoires in COVID-19. Libraries were prepared by immunoSEQ multiplex PCR; TCRdb keeps only in-frame clonotypes and omits some of them. The sample holds 85,000 to 110,000 clones; more than 75% are singletons and the top ten take about 12%. Specimen: peripheral blood. These receptors all come from a human donor in a cohort sampled during active COVID-19.

This clone was recorded once. The DNA for the CDR3 is TGTGCCAGTAGTATACTCCCCGGGACAGGGGGCACCGGGGAGCTGTTTTTT. Translated: CASSILPGTGGTGELFF. The V call is TRBV19, the J call TRBJ2-2; TRBD1 aligns across 11 bases. After removal of 2 bases from V and 4 bases from J, the junction contained 6 bases not matched to a gene. Germline CDR1 and CDR2: LNHDA and SQIVND (reference sequence). There are 17 residues in the CDR3.

The chain carries TRBV2 and TRBJ1-5; D is uncertain. The CDR3 is 12 amino acids. Germline V gene sequence: CDR1 SNHLY, CDR2 FYNNEI. Deletions cut 6 bases from V and 4 bases from J, with 7 bases between. CDR3 region: CASRGLNQPQHF. CDR3 DNA: TGTGCCAGCAGGGGCTTAAATCAGCCCCAGCATTTT.

CDR3 DNA: TGTGCCAGCAGTTGGACACCAGCCACTGAAGCTTTCTTT. Translation gives CASSWTPATEAFF. The chain uses TRBV9 and TRBJ1-1, with a weak D call TRBD1 (5 bases). Germline-derived CDR1 and CDR2 are SGDLS and YYNGEE. The CDR3 runs to 13 residues. V was cut by 5 bases and J by 4 bases, with 12 bases left in between. Full variable domain (outside the CDR3, taken from reference TRBV9 and TRBJ1-1): DSGVTQTPKHLITATGQRVTLRCSPRSGDLSVYWYQQSLDQGLQFLIQYYNGEERAKGNILERFSAQQFPDLHSELNLSSLELGDSALYFCASSWTPATEAFFGQGTRLTVV.

The rearrangement uses TRBV3-1 (or the pseudogene TRBV3-2) and TRBJ2-3; D is possibly TRBD2 (5 bases). Germline V gene sequence: CDR1 LGHDT, CDR2 YNNKEL (reference sequence). With 0 bases removed from V and 4 bases from J, the gap between germline ends came to 11 bases. The CDR3 runs to 15 residues. The CDR3: CASSQDRGPADTQYF. As DNA, the CDR3 is TGTGCCAGCAGCCAAGATAGAGGGCCCGCAGATACGCAGTATTTT.

The rearrangement joins TRBV6-5 to TRBJ1-1; 12 nucleotides align to TRBD1. V lost 4 bases, J lost 4 bases, and 7 bases stayed unmatched. The CDR3 contains 16 residues. Per the germline V gene, CDR1 is MNHEY and CDR2 is SVGAGI. The CDR3 here is CASSSGTGGLITEAFF. The CDR3 region has the DNA TGTGCCAGCAGTTCGGGGACAGGGGGCTTGATCACTGAAGCTTTCTTT.

J is TRBJ1-5 and V is TRBV7-9, with 8 nucleotides matching TRBD1. Germline V gene lookup returns CDR1 SEHNR and CDR2 FQNEAQ (reference sequence). This CDR3 comprises 17 residues. J lost 3 bases, V lost 1 base, and 8 bases had no gene match. CDR3 loop: CASSLEPGQANNQPQHF. The CDR3 bases are TGTGCCAGCAGCTTAGAACCGGGACAGGCGAACAATCAGCCCCAGCATTTT.

The chain links TRBV12-3 or TRBV12-4 to TRBJ1-2; the D gene is possibly TRBD1 (6 bases). The V and J ends lost 7 bases and 2 bases respectively, with 11 bases between them. The CDR3 contains 13 residues. The chain's CDR3 is CASNPTGNYGYTF. CDR3 sequence (DNA): TGTGCCAGCAACCCGACAGGCAACTATGGCTACACCTTC.

This sequence joins TRBV12-3 or TRBV12-4 and TRBJ2-1; 7 nucleotides line up with TRBD1. The CDR3 has 13 residues. Trimming took 4 bases from V and 8 from J; bases not matched to a gene: 5. CDR3 sequence: CASSSGQSDEQFF. CDR3 in DNA: TGTGCCAGCAGTTCGGGACAGTCGGATGAGCAGTTCTTC.

The chain employs TRBV11-2 and TRBJ2-5; TRBD2 agrees at 14 bases. The CDR3 consists of 17 residues. Trimming removed 1 base from V and 1 base from J; junction bases left unmatched: 2. Germline V gene data show CDR1 as SGHAT and CDR2 as FQNNGV. The CDR3 sequence is CASSLGTSGGIQETQYF. In DNA, the CDR3 is TGTGCCAGCAGCTTAGGGACTAGCGGGGGGATCCAAGAGACCCAGTACTTC.

In this sample, this clone turned up a few times. The chain carries TRBV12-3 or TRBV12-4 and TRBJ1-4, with a possible D match to TRBD1 (6 bases). This CDR3 spans 13 amino acids. Trimming left V 6 bases short and J 7 bases short, with 12 bases between. This CDR3 reads CASRPGVSEKLFF. CDR3 sequence (DNA): TGTGCCAGCAGGCCAGGGGTTAGTGAAAAACTGTTTTTT.

V and J are TRBV5-6 and TRBJ2-1, with 9 bases matching TRBD2. V trimming: 4 bases; J trimming: 5 bases; junction bases outside the gene matches: 7. CDR1 and CDR2 (germline): SGHDT, YYEEEE. This CDR3 comprises 15 residues. The CDR3 coding sequence is TGTGCCAGCAGCCAAGCGGGGGGCCTGGACAATGAGCAGTTCTTC. It encodes CASSQAGGLDNEQFF.

The chain couples TRBV20-1 to TRBJ2-3, with D possibly matching TRBD2 (5 bases). CDR1 DFQATT and CDR2 SNEGSKA come from the germline V gene (reference sequence). The length of the CDR3 is 14 residues. Trimming took 3 bases from V and 3 from J, leaving 13 bases between them. The CDR3 reads CSASPTSTTDTQYF. The CDR3 DNA follows: TGCAGTGCTAGTCCTACTAGTACTACAGATACGCAGTATTTT.

The chain recombines TRBV9 with TRBJ1-2; no clear D. CDR3 length: 14 residues. CDR1 is SGDLS and CDR2 is YYNGEE in the germline V gene. V was cut by 0 bases and J by 8 bases, with 14 bases left in between. DNA of the CDR3: TGTGCCAGCAGCGTAGATGGCAGGTTTGAAGGCTACACCTTC. Translation gives CASSVDGRFEGYTF.

J is TRBJ2-6 and V is TRBV19, with unresolved D. Germline lookup yields CDR1 LNHDA and CDR2 SQIVND (reference sequence). This CDR3 region has 17 residues. Trimming removed 5 bases at V and 0 bases at J, with 14 bases between. CDR3 sequence reads: CASSALSQLSGANVLTF. The CDR3 coding sequence is TGTGCCAGTAGTGCCCTCTCCCAACTCTCTGGGGCCAACGTCCTGACTTTC. The full variable domain, in which reference TRBV19 and TRBJ2-6 provide the parts outside the CDR3, is DGGITQSPKYLFRKEGQNVTLSCEQNLNHDAMYWYRQDPGQGLRLIYYSQIVNDFQKGDIAEGYSVSREKKESFPLTVTSAQKNPTAFYLCASSALSQLSGANVLTFGAGSRLTVL.

This clone appeared a single time. The rearrangement joins TRBV4-1 to TRBJ2-1, with 9 bases identical to TRBD2. V lost 2 bases, J lost 6 bases, and 5 bases stayed unmatched. Per germline, CDR1 MGHRA and CDR2 YSYEKL. The CDR3 is 15 amino acids. The chain's CDR3 is CASSQPSGAANEQFF. The CDR3 DNA sequence: TGCGCCAGCAGCCAACCTAGCGGGGCGGCCAATGAGCAGTTCTTC.

The chain links TRBV5-8 to TRBJ1-2, with TRBD1 identical over 8 bases. The CDR3 sequence is 14 residues long. Per germline, CDR1 SGHTS and CDR2 YDEGEE. The trim removed 1 base at V and 10 bases at J, leaving 9 bases unmatched. CDR3 sequence: CASSLRLGQGLYTF. The CDR3 nucleotides are TGTGCCAGCAGCTTGCGGCTCGGACAGGGCCTCTACACCTTC. Full variable domain (remainder filled in from reference TRBV5-8 and TRBJ1-2): EAGVTQSPTHLIKTRGQQATLRCSPISGHTSVYWYQQALGLGLQFLLWYDEGEERNRGNFPPRFSGRQFPNYSSELNVNALELEDSALYLCASSLRLGQGLYTFGSGTRLTVV.

The V gene is TRBV18, the J gene TRBJ1-4, with TRBD1 identical over 8 bases. Trimming cost V 3 bases and J 5 bases; bases outside gene matches: 2. Germline-derived CDR1 and CDR2 are KGHSH and LQKENI. The CDR3 is 14 residues long. The CDR3 here is CASSPTGVNEKLFF. In DNA form, the CDR3 reads TGTGCCAGCTCACCGACAGGGGTGAATGAAAAACTGTTTTTT.

The chain joins TRBV19 to TRBJ1-6; D not certain. Trimming cost V 3 bases and J 7 bases, with 7 bases left between them. The CDR3 is made up of 13 amino acids. The V gene's germline CDR1 is LNHDA and CDR2 SQIVND (reference sequence). Here the CDR3 reads CASSIRRNSPLHF. The CDR3 region has the DNA TGTGCCAGTAGTATCAGGAGGAATTCACCCCTCCACTTT. The complete variable domain, with remaining parts taken from reference TRBV19 and TRBJ1-6, reads DGGITQSPKYLFRKEGQNVTLSCEQNLNHDAMYWYRQDPGQGLRLIYYSQIVNDFQKGDIAEGYSVSREKKESFPLTVTSAQKNPTAFYLCASSIRRNSPLHFGNGTRLTVT.

This clone was detected once. The V gene is TRBV27, the J gene TRBJ2-7; tentative D call: TRBD2 (6 bases). Trimming removed 3 bases from V and 0 bases from J, with 12 bases in between. Looked up from germline, CDR1 is MNHEY and CDR2 is SMNVEV (reference sequence). The CDR3 loop spans 15 amino acids. The CDR3 is CASSFGGRSSYEQYF. CDR3 sequence (DNA): TGTGCCAGCAGTTTTGGAGGGAGAAGCTCCTACGAGCAGTACTTC.

The gene calls are TRBV19 and TRBJ2-5; 10 bases line up with TRBD2. V was clipped by 7 bases and J by 5 bases; unmatched bases: 16. Germline lookup yields CDR1 LNHDA and CDR2 SQIVND (reference sequence). The CDR3 has 17 amino acids. CDR3 DNA sequence: TGTGCCAGTATTGGGCGGGCTAGCGGGGGCTGGGGGGAGACCCAGTACTTC. Its translation: CASIGRASGGWGETQYF.

V is TRBV5-1 and J is TRBJ2-1; tentative D call: TRBD2 (7 bases). V lost 4 bases, J lost 6 bases, and 20 bases lay in between. In germline, CDR1 is SGHRS, CDR2 YFSETQ. CDR3 length equals 16 residues. The CDR3 here is CASSPWGGYSPNEQFF. The CDR3 region has the DNA TGCGCCAGCAGCCCCTGGGGGGGCTACTCCCCCAATGAGCAGTTCTTC.